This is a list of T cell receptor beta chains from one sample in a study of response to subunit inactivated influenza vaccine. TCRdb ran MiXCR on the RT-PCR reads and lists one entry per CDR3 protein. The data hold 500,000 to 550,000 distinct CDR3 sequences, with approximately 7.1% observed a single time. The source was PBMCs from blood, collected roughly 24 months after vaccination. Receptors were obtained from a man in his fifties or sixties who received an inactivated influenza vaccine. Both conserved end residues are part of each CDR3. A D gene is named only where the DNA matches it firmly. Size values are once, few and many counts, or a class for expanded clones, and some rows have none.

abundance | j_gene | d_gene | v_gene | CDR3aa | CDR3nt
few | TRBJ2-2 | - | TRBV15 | CATSASVPTLNTGELFF | TGTGCCACCAGCGCAAGCGTCCCGACATTAAACACCGGGGAGCTGTTTTTT
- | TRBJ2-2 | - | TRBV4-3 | CASSQKQAINTGELFF | TGCGCCAGCAGCCAGAAGCAGGCGATAAACACCGGGGAGCTGTTTTTT
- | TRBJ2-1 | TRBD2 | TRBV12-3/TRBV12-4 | CASSTRTSGYFNEQFF | TGTGCCAGCAGTACCCGGACTAGCGGATATTTCAATGAGCAGTTCTTC
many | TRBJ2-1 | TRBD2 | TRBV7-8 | CASSQESGGIYNEQFF | TGTGCCAGCAGCCAAGAGAGCGGGGGGATTTACAATGAGCAGTTCTTC
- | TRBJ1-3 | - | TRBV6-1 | CASRALEGYSGNTIYF | TGTGCCAGCAGGGCGTTGGAGGGATACTCTGGAAACACCATATATTTT
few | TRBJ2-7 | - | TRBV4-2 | CASSQLHRVGRSYEQYF | TGTGCCAGCAGCCAATTACACAGGGTGGGTAGGTCCTACGAGCAGTACTTC
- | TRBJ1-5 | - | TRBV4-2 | CASSQVAMQPQHF | TGTGCCAGCAGCCAAGTTGCTATGCAGCCCCAGCATTTT
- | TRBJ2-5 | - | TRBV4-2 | CASSQGGVVETQYF | TGTGCCAGCAGCCAAGGGGGGGTGGTCGAGACCCAGTACTTC
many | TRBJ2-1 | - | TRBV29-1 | CSVESRSSYNEQFF | TGCAGCGTTGAGTCCCGATCCTCCTACAATGAGCAGTTCTTC
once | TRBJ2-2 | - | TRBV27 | CASARQGGTDTGELFF | TGTGCCAGCGCCCGTCAGGGGGGGACTGACACCGGGGAGCTGTTTTTT
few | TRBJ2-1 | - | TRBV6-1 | CASTTSAQWGRNEQFF | TGTGCCAGCACTACCTCGGCCCAATGGGGGAGGAATGAGCAGTTCTTC
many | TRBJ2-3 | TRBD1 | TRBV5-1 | CASSGQVRTDTQYF | TGCGCCAGCAGCGGACAGGTTCGCACAGATACGCAGTATTTT
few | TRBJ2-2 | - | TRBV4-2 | CASSQDTVIGGELFF | TGTGCCAGCAGCCAAGACACAGTTATTGGCGGGGAGCTGTTTTTT
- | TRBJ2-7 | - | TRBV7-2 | CASSLEGQSSSEQYF | TGTGCCAGCAGCTTAGAAGGTCAGAGCTCCTCGGAGCAGTACTTC
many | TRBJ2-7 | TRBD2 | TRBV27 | CASSFRRGNSEQYF | TGTGCCAGCAGTTTCAGGCGGGGGAACTCCGAGCAGTACTTC
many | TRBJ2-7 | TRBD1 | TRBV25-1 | CASSESGTGGSEQYF | TGTGCCAGCAGTGAATCAGGGACAGGGGGTTCCGAGCAGTACTTC
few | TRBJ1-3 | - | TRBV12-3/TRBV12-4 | CASSSNGGVGNTIYF | TGTGCCAGCAGTTCTAATGGAGGGGTCGGAAACACCATATATTTT
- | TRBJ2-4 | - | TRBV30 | CAWSPKGLAKNIQYF | TGTGCCTGGAGTCCGAAGGGGCTAGCCAAAAACATTCAGTACTTC
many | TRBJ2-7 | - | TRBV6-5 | CASSYKALNYEQYF | TGTGCCAGCAGTTACAAGGCCTTGAACTACGAGCAGTACTTC
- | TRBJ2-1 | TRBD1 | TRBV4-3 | CASSQDWDRVYNEQFF | TGCGCCAGCAGCCAAGATTGGGACAGGGTCTACAATGAGCAGTTCTTC
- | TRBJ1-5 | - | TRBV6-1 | CASNDRAYGNQPQHF | TGTGCCAGCAACGACCGGGCCTATGGCAATCAGCCCCAGCATTTT
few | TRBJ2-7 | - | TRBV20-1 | CSAFRDLQYF | TGCAGTGCTTTCCGGGACTTGCAGTACTTC
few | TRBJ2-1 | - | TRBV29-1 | CSVAGGSMVALEQFF | TGCAGCGTTGCAGGCGGGTCTATGGTGGCGCTTGAGCAGTTCTTC
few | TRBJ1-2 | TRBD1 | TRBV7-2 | CASSLVPGGYGYTF | TGTGCCAGCAGCTTAGTACCAGGGGGTTATGGCTACACCTTC
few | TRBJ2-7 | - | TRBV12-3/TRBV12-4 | CASSSRALKGYEQYF | TGTGCCAGCAGTTCCCGGGCCCTAAAGGGATACGAGCAGTACTTC
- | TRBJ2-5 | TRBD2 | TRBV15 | CATSRKRPRLALTQETQYF | TGTGCCACCAGCAGAAAGAGGCCCAGACTAGCGCTAACCCAAGAGACCCAGTACTTC
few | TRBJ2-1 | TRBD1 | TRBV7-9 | CASSLTTGHNEQFF | TGTGCCAGCAGCCTTACGACAGGGCACAATGAGCAGTTCTTC
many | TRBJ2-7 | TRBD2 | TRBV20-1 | CSARDIRMGLVGEQYF | TGCAGTGCTAGAGACATTAGAATGGGACTAGTCGGTGAGCAGTACTTC
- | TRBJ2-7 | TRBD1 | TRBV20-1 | CSASSGTGPREQYF | TGCAGTGCTAGCTCCGGGACAGGGCCTCGCGAGCAGTACTTC
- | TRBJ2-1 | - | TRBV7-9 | CASSSLGSGNPNEQFF | TGTGCCAGCAGCTCCTTGGGTAGCGGCAACCCCAATGAGCAGTTCTTC
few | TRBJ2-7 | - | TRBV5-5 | CASRSSWVGSYEQYF | TGTGCCAGCAGATCGTCCTGGGTCGGGTCCTACGAGCAGTACTTC
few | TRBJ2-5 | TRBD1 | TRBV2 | CASRGPGQGAQETQYF | TGTGCCAGCAGAGGACCGGGACAGGGGGCCCAAGAGACCCAGTACTTC
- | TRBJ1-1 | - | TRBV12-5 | CAIGDHTEAFF | TGTGCTATCGGGGATCACACTGAAGCTTTCTTT
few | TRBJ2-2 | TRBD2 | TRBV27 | CASRRAGVDTGELFF | TGTGCCAGCAGGAGAGCGGGGGTAGACACCGGGGAGCTGTTTTTT
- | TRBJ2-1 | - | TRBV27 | CASSLQDREDNEQFF | TGTGCCAGCAGTTTACAAGACAGGGAGGACAATGAGCAGTTCTTC
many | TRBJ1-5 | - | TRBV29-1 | CSVQTVSNQPQHF | TGCAGCGTCCAGACCGTTAGCAATCAGCCCCAGCATTTT
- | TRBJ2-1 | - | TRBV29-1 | CSVEEVFINEQFF | TGCAGCGTTGAAGAGGTTTTTATTAATGAGCAGTTCTTC
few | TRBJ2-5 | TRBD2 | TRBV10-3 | CATGLAGEMETQYF | TGTGCCACCGGACTAGCGGGAGAGATGGAGACCCAGTACTTC
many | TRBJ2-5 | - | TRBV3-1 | CASSFLQGTETQYF | TGTGCCTCTTCCTTCCTCCAGGGTACAGAGACCCAGTACTTC
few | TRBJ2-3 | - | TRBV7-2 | CASSTTDGSTDTQYF | TGTGCCAGCAGCACCACGGACGGCAGCACAGATACGCAGTATTTT
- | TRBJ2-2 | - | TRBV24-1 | CATSDLGPGELFF | TGTGCCACCAGTGATTTGGGTCCCGGGGAGCTGTTTTTT
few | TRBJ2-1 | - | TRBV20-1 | CSASLPTTNSPEQFF | TGCAGTGCTAGCCTACCGACGACCAATTCTCCCGAGCAGTTCTTC
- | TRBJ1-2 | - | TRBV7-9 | CASRSPDSGYTF | TGTGCCAGCAGGAGTCCGGACAGTGGCTACACCTTC
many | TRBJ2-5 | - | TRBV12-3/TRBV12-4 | CASSQRGQETQYF | TGTGCCAGCAGTCAGAGAGGGCAAGAGACCCAGTACTTC
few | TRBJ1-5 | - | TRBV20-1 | CSLYRIRGMEAQPQHF | TGCAGTTTATATCGCATCAGGGGAATGGAAGCTCAGCCCCAGCATTTT
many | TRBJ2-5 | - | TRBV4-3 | CASSRRLGAETQYF | TGCGCCAGCAGCAGACGTCTGGGGGCCGAGACCCAGTACTTC
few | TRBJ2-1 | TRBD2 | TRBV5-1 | CASSLTSGGGEQFF | TGCGCCAGCAGCTTGACTAGCGGCGGGGGTGAGCAGTTCTTC
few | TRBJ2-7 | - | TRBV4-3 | CASSHGAGISYEQYF | TGCGCCAGCAGCCATGGAGCCGGGATTTCCTACGAGCAGTACTTC
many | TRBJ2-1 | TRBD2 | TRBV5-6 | CASSFPGTNHNEQFF | TGTGCCAGCAGCTTCCCCGGGACTAACCACAATGAGCAGTTCTTC